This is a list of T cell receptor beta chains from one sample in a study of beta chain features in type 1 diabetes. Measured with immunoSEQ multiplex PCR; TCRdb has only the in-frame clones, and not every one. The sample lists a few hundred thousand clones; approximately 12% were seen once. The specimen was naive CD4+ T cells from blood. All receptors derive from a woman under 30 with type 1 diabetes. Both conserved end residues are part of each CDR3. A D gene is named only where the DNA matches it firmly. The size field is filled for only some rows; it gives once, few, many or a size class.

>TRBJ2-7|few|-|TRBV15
CATRGQGIYEQYF
TGTGCCACTAGGGGACAAGGAATCTACGAGCAGTACTTC
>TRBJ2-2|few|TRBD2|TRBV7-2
CASSLAWASGRSGELFF
TGTGCCAGCAGCTTAGCATGGGCCAGCGGGAGATCTGGGGAGCTGTTTTTT
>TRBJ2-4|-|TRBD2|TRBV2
CASSVRLAGGFGNIQYF
TGTGCCAGCAGTGTGCGGCTAGCGGGAGGTTTTGGTAACATTCAGTACTTC
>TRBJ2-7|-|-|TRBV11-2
CASSSQQVSYEQYF
TGTGCCAGCAGCTCACAACAGGTGTCCTACGAGCAGTACTTC
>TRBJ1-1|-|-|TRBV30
CAWNKGVYGNTEAFF
TGTGCCTGGAACAAAGGGGTTTACGGGAACACTGAAGCTTTCTTT
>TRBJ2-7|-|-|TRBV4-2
CASSQDSGHSEQYF
TGTGCCAGCAGCCAAGATAGCGGTCACTCCGAGCAGTACTTC
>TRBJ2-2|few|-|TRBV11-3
CASSPGLTDTGELFF
TGTGCCAGCAGCCCCGGGTTGACGGACACCGGGGAGCTGTTTTTT
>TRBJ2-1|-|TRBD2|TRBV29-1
CSAGLAGGTGEQFF
TGCAGCGCTGGACTAGCGGGGGGTACGGGTGAGCAGTTCTTC
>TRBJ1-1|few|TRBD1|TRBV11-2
CASSPGQGLRAFF
TGTGCCAGCAGCCCGGGACAGGGCCTACGGGCTTTCTTT
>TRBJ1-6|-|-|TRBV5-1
CASSLGQGVDNSPLHF
TGCGCCAGCAGCTTGGGGCAGGGTGTCGATAATTCACCCCTCCACTTT
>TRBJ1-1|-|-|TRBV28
CASSLPPSTGNTEAFF
TGTGCCAGCAGTTTACCCCCTTCGACGGGGAACACTGAAGCTTTCTTT
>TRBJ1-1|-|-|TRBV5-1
CASSFSEAEAFF
TGCGCCAGCAGCTTCTCCGAGGCTGAAGCTTTCTTT
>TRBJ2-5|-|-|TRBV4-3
CASSQNQRFQETQYF
TGCGCCAGCAGCCAGAATCAGAGGTTCCAAGAGACCCAGTACTTC
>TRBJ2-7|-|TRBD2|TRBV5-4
CASSLASGRAYEQYF
TGTGCCAGCAGCTTGGCTAGCGGGAGGGCCTACGAGCAGTACTTC
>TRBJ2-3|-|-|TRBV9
CASSVVARFTDTQYF
TGTGCCAGCAGCGTGGTAGCGCGGTTCACAGATACGCAGTATTTT
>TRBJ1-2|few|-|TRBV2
CASRGDIGSGYTF
TGTGCCAGCAGGGGAGATATCGGGAGCGGCTACACCTTC
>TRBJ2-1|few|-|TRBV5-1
CASSPGVNEQFF
TGCGCCAGCAGCCCCGGGGTAAATGAGCAGTTCTTC
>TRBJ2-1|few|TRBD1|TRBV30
CAWQLGQGPHNEQFF
TGTGCCTGGCAACTCGGACAGGGTCCCCACAATGAGCAGTTCTTC
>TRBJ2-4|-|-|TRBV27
CASSYYPPAKNIQYF
TGTGCCAGCAGTTACTACCCCCCAGCCAAAAACATTCAGTACTTC
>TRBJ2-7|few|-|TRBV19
CASSLLHLTYEQYF
TGTGCCAGTAGTCTCCTCCACTTAACCTACGAGCAGTACTTC
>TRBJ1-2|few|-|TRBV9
CASSVPGGGGYTF
TGTGCCAGCAGCGTACCGGGGGGGGGTGGCTACACCTTC
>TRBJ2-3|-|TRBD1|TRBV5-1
CASTKDRGGADTQYF
TGCGCCAGCACGAAGGACAGGGGGGGAGCAGATACGCAGTATTTT
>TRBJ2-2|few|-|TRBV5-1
CASSYRDSARELFF
TGCGCCAGCAGCTACCGGGACTCGGCCCGGGAGCTGTTTTTT
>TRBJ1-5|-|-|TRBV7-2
CASSSLGDQPQHF
TGTGCCAGCAGCTCCCTGGGCGATCAGCCCCAGCATTTT
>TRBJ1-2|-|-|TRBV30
CAWSLRDGYTF
TGTGCCTGGAGCCTTCGGGATGGCTACACCTTC
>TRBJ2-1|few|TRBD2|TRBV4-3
CASSQESSGVINEQFF
TGCGCCAGCAGCCAAGAATCTAGCGGGGTGATTAATGAGCAGTTCTTC
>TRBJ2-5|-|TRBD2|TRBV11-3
CASSLKRDQETQYF
TGTGCCAGCAGCTTAAAGCGGGATCAAGAGACCCAGTACTTC
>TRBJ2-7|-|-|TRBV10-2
CASSPGLPTYEQYF
TGCGCCAGCAGCCCTGGACTACCAACCTACGAGCAGTACTTC
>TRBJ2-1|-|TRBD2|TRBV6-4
CASSDSAGGGNEQFF
TGTGCCAGCAGTGACTCGGCGGGAGGCGGGAATGAGCAGTTCTTC
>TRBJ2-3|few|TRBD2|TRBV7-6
CASSAGLAGGSDTQYF
TGTGCCAGCAGCGCGGGACTAGCGGGGGGTTCAGATACGCAGTATTTT
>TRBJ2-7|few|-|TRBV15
CATSRDRYEQYF
TGTGCCACCAGCAGAGATCGGTACGAGCAGTACTTC
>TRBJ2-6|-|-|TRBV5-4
CASSSGLLLTF
TGCGCCAGCAGCTCTGGACTCCTCCTGACTTTC
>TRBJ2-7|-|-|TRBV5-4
CASSYRDSYEQYF
TGTGCCAGCAGCTACCGGGACTCCTACGAGCAGTACTTC
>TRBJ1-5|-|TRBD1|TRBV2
CASSEGTGPGNQPQHF
TGTGCCAGCAGTGAAGGGACAGGGCCTGGCAATCAGCCCCAGCATTTT
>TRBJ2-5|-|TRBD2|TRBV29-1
CSVTGGGWERETQYF
TGCAGCGTGACGGGGGGGGGTTGGGAACGGGAGACCCAGTACTTC
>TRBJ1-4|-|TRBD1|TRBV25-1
CASSEGQGREKLFF
TGTGCCAGCAGTGAGGGACAGGGACGCGAAAAACTGTTTTTT
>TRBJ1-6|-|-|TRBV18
CASSPPSGGNSPLHF
TGTGCCAGCTCACCACCCTCCGGGGGAAATTCACCCCTCCACTTT
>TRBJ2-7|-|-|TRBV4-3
CASSQDAGPYEQYF
TGCGCCAGCAGCCAAGACGCAGGTCCCTACGAGCAGTACTTC
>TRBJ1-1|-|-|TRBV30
CAWSRESEAFF
TGTGCCTGGAGTCGGGAGTCTGAAGCTTTCTTT
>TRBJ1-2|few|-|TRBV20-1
CSASERYTF
TGCAGTGCCTCGGAGCGCTACACCTTC
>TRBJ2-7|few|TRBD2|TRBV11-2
CASSLRGGEIHEQYF
TGTGCCAGCAGCTTGCGTGGGGGGGAGATCCACGAGCAGTACTTC
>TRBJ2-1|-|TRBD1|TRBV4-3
CASSQGTGDRSWVF
TGCGCCAGCAGCCAAGGGACAGGGGATCGCTCGTGGGTCTTC
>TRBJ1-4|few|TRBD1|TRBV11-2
CASSTGTGKPLSLFF
TGTGCCAGCAGCACCGGGACAGGGAAACCGTTATCGCTGTTTTTT
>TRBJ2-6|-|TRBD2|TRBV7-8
CASSLVGALGLINGANVLTF
TGTGCCAGCAGCTTAGTAGGCGCTCTGGGACTAATTAACGGGGCCAACGTCCTGACTTTC
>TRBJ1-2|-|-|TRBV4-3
CASSQDYGEGGYTF
TGCGCCAGCAGCCAAGACTACGGGGAGGGTGGCTACACCTTC
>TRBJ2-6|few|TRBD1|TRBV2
CASSPDRGSGANVLTF
TGTGCCAGCAGCCCCGACAGGGGCTCTGGGGCCAACGTCCTGACTTTC
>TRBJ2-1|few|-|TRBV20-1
CSATLLSGEFF
TGCAGTGCAACCCTCCTAAGCGGAGAGTTCTTC
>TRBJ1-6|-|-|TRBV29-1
CSVSPGTDNSPLHF
TGCAGCGTTTCCCCCGGGACTGACAATTCACCCCTCCACTTT